The sequence of this T cell receptor beta chain was determined in a study of blood T cell repertoires in COVID-19. Study context: PBMCs, B-cell-depleted T cells, or T cells were the source of the cDNA or gDNA that made up the material.

The table came from immunoSEQ multiplex PCR; TCRdb's copy has only in-frame clones and leaves some out. In the table there are around 150,000 clones, roughly 84% of which are singletons. Participant ages covered roughly 18 to 90 years across approximately 25 US areas. Exposed participants came across a COVID-19 case within 2 weeks before study entry. V lost 4 bases and J 8 bases, leaving 15 bases between the germline ends. This CDR3 contains 14 residues. Germline V gene data show CDR1 as SGHAT and CDR2 as FQNNGV. The sequenced sample was PBMCs or T cells enriched from blood (not recorded which). This receptor was identified in a man aged 70 or older who had been exposed to COVID-19. The rearrangement uses TRBV11-2 and TRBJ1-5; a weak D match, TRBD1 (5 bases). CDR3 residues: CASSWSGGREPQHF. CDR3 DNA: TGTGCCAGCAGCTGGTCGGGGGGGAGGGAGCCCCAGCATTTT. Complete variable domain (other parts from reference TRBV11-2 and TRBJ1-5): EAGVAQSPRYKIIEKRQSVAFWCNPISGHATLYWYQQILGQGPKLLIQFQNNGVVDDSQLPKDRFSAERLKGVDSTLKIQPAKLEDSAVYLCASSWSGGREPQHFGDGTRLSIL.